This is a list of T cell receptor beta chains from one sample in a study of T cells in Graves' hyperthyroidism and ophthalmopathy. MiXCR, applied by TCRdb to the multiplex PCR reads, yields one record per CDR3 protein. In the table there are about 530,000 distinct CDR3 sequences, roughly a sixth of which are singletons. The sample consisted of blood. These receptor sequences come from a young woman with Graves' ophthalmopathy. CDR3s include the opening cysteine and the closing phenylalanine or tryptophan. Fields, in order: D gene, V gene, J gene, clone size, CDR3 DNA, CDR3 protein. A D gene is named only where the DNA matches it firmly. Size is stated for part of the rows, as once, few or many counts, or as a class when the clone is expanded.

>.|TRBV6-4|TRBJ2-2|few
TGTGCCAGCAGTGAGCTGGCGGGTGGCACCGGGGAGCTGTTTTTT
CASSELAGGTGELFF
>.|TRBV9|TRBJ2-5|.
TGTGCCAGCAGCGCCGAGGATTCACAAGAGACCCAGTACTTC
CASSAEDSQETQYF
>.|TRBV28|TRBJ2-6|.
TGTGCCAGCAGTATGAAGCAACACTCTGGGGCCAACGTCCTGACTTTC
CASSMKQHSGANVLTF
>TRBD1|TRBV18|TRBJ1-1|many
TGTGCCAGCTCACCAAATTCAGGGGGTGGGTTGGCCACTGAAGCTTTCTTT
CASSPNSGGGLATEAFF
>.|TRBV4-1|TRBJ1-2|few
TGCGCCAGCAGCCCTCTCTTAGGGGCAGTAAACTATGGCTACACCTTC
CASSPLLGAVNYGYTF
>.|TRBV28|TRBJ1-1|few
TGTGCCAGCAGTCTCGAAATCATGAACACTGAAGCTTTCTTT
CASSLEIMNTEAFF
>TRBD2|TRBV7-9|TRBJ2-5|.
TGTGCCAGCAGCTTATACGGACTAGCTGATCAAGAGACCCAGTACTTC
CASSLYGLADQETQYF
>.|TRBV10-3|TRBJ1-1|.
TGTGCCATCAGTGAGCCGGGGTGGACTGAAGCTTTCTTT
CAISEPGWTEAFF
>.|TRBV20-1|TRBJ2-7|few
TGCAGTGCTCCTAAACATCTAGCGAACGAGCAGTACTTC
CSAPKHLANEQYF
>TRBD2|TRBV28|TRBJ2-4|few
TGTGCCAGCAGTTATTCAACTAGCGTGGACATTCAGTACTTC
CASSYSTSVDIQYF
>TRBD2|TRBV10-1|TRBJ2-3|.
TGCGCCAGCAGTGAGATACGGGGGGGGCCTAGCACAGATACGCAGTATTTT
CASSEIRGGPSTDTQYF
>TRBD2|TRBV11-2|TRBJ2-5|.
TGTGCCAGCAGCCCAGGACTAGCGGGAGACGTGTGGCAAGAGACCCAGTACTTC
CASSPGLAGDVWQETQYF
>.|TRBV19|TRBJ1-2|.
TGTGCCAGTAGCCCCGGGACGTCTAACTATGGCTACACCTTC
CASSPGTSNYGYTF
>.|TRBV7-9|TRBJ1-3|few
TGTGCCAGCAGCTTGACAGTGACCTCTGGAAACACCATATATTTT
CASSLTVTSGNTIYF
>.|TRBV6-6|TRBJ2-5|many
TGTGCCAGCAGTTACTCGAGACTCAGAGGGGGAGAGACCCAGTACTTC
CASSYSRLRGGETQYF
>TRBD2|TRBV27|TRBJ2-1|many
TGTGCCAGCAGTCCCGACCCCCCGGCTAGCGGGATGTACAATGAGCAGTTCTTC
CASSPDPPASGMYNEQFF
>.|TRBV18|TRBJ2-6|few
TGTGCCAGCTCACCGGAGGGTCTCCTCTCTGGGGCCAACGTCCTGACTTTC
CASSPEGLLSGANVLTF
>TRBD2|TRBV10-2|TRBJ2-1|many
TGCGCCAGCAGTGAACTAGCGGGGTTAAAGGATGAGCAGTTCTTC
CASSELAGLKDEQFF
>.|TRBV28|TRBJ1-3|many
TGTGCCAGCAGTTTCGGTAGCTCTGGAAACACCATATATTTT
CASSFGSSGNTIYF
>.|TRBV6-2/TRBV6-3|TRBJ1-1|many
TGTGCCAGCAGTTCCCTCAGCGTCGGGGCGACTGAAGCTTTCTTT
CASSSLSVGATEAFF
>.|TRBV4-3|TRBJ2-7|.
TGCGCCAGCAGCCAAGAGTGGGGGCTTTCCTACGAGCAGTACTTC
CASSQEWGLSYEQYF
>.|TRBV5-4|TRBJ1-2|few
TGTGCCAGCAGCCACAGGGACTCTAACTATGGCTACACCTTC
CASSHRDSNYGYTF
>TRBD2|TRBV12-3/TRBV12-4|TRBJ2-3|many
TGTGCCAGCACCATTCAAGCGGGACGAAGCACAGATACGCAGTATTTT
CASTIQAGRSTDTQYF
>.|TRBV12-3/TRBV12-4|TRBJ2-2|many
TGTGCCAGCAGTTTCGACAGGCTAGTCACCGGGGAGCTGTTTTTT
CASSFDRLVTGELFF
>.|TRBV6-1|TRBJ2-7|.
TGTGCCAGCCATGGGGGGGGCCCCTACGAGCAGTACTTC
CASHGGGPYEQYF
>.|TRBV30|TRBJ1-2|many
TGTGCCTGGAGTGGGGTTATGGGCAGTAACTATGGCTACACCTTC
CAWSGVMGSNYGYTF
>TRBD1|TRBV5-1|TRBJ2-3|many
TGTGCCAGCAGCCCTGGACAGGGCACAGATACGCAGTATTTT
CASSPGQGTDTQYF
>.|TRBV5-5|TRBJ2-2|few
TGTGCCAGCAGCTTGAGAAGGCTACCTTCGACCGGGGAGCTGTTTTTT
CASSLRRLPSTGELFF
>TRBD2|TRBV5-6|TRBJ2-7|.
TGTGCCAGCAGCTTCAGGACTAGCGGGTTCTCCTACGAGCAGTACTTC
CASSFRTSGFSYEQYF
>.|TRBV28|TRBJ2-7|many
TGTGCCAGCAGTTTACGACAGGGAGGCGACGAGCAGTACTTC
CASSLRQGGDEQYF
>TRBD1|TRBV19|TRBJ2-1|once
TGTGCCAGTAGTATAAGGGACAGTCACAATGAGCAGTTCTTC
CASSIRDSHNEQFF
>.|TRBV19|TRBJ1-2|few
TGTGCCAGTAGTATTTTAGGGCCCAACTATGGCTACACCTTC
CASSILGPNYGYTF
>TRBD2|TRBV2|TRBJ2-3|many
TGTGCCAGCATGAAAGGACTAGGGAGGTCTAGCACAGATACGCAGTATTTT
CASMKGLGRSSTDTQYF
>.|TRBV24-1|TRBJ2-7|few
TGTGCCACCAGTGGAGACAGAGCCTACGAGCAGTACTTC
CATSGDRAYEQYF
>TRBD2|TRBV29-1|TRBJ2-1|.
TGCAGCTTTGGACTAGCGGGAGGGATTGAGCAGTTCTTC
CSFGLAGGIEQFF
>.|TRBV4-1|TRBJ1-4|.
TGCGCCAGCAGCCAAGAGGGACCCCACGAAAAACTGTTTTTT
CASSQEGPHEKLFF
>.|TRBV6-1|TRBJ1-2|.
TGTGCCAGCAGGGATACAGGGTCTGACTATGGCTACACCTTC
CASRDTGSDYGYTF
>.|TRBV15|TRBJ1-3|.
TGTGCCACCAGCAGAGATAATGGAAACACCATATATTTT
CATSRDNGNTIYF
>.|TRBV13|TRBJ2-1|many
TGTGCCAGCAGCGGACCTAGCGAAAGACCCCCCACAGTTGAGCAGTTCTTC
CASSGPSERPPTVEQFF
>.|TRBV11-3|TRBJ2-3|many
TGTGCCAGCAGCTTAATCGATTCAGATACGCAGTATTTT
CASSLIDSDTQYF
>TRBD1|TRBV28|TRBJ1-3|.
TGTGCCAGCAGGGTGCGGACAGGGGCTGGAAACACCATATATTTT
CASRVRTGAGNTIYF
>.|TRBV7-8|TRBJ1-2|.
TGTGCCAGCGCCCTCGGCAGGGGCCCTAACTATGGCTACACCTTC
CASALGRGPNYGYTF
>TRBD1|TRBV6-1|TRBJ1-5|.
TGTGCCAGCAGTCAACAGGGGGCACCTCAGCCCCAGCATTTT
CASSQQGAPQPQHF
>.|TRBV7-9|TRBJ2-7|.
TGTGCCAGCAGCTTAAATATGGTAGGGGGACTTTCCTACGAGCAGTACTTC
CASSLNMVGGLSYEQYF
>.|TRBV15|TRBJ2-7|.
TGTGCCACCAGCAGAGAACGGCTCGGGAGTTACGAGCAGTACTTC
CATSRERLGSYEQYF
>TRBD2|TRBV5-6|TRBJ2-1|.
TGTGCCAGCAGCCTACCAGGACTAGCGGGGGGGCCGGGCTCCTACAATGAGCAGTTCTTC
CASSLPGLAGGPGSYNEQFF